The entry below describes one TCR beta chain. This CDR3 has 15 residues. Germline lookup yields CDR1 MDHEN and CDR2 SYDVKM. The V end lost 4 bases, the J end lost 0 bases, and 10 bases lay between the germline ends. The method was immunoSEQ multiplex PCR; TCRdb's version includes in-frame clones alone and lacks a portion of them. The sample lists some 110,000 clones, 65% to 80% occurring once. The data belong to a study of blood T cell repertoires in COVID-19. V gene TRBV28 combines with J gene TRBJ1-3, with D maybe TRBD1 (5 bases). The receptor was derived from a man between 65 and 80 years old with acute or convalescent COVID-19. The sequenced material came from peripheral blood. The CDR3, as DNA: TGTGCCAGCAGTTCAAGGGGTTTCTCTGGAAACACCATATATTTT. Protein product: CASSSRGFSGNTIYF.